The text below deals with one T cell receptor (beta chain). Enrollees, about 18 to 89 years old, lived in 24 US areas. This entry is derived from a study of blood T cell repertoires in COVID-19. Clones were sequenced by immunoSEQ multiplex PCR, and TCRdb holds only the in-frame ones, with some missing. The data hold about 410,000 clones, with roughly nine tenths observed a single time. CDR1 and CDR2 (germline): ENHRY, SYGVKD. V was cut by 6 bases and J by 9 bases, with 12 bases left in between. The CDR3 consists of 13 residues. This rearrangement joins TRBV10-3 to TRBJ1-6; D gene ambiguous. Sequenced sample: PBMCs or T cells enriched from blood (not recorded which). This receptor was obtained from a woman in her 30s who had recovered from COVID-19. CDR3 bases: TGTGCCATCAGAAGCTTTGAGGCTTCACCCCTCCACTTT. Its protein is CAIRSFEASPLHF.